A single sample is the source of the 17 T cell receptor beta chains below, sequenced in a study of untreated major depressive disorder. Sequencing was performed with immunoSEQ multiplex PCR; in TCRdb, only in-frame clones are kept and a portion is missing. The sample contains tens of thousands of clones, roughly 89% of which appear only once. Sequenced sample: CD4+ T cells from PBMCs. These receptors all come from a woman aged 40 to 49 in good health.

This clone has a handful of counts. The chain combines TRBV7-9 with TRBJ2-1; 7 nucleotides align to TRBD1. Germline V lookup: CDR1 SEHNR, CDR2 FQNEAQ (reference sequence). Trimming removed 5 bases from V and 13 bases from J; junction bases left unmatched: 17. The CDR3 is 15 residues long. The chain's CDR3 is CASSPLAGTERGQFF. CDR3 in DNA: TGTGCCAGCAGCCCCCTTGCCGGGACAGAGAGGGGTCAGTTCTTC.

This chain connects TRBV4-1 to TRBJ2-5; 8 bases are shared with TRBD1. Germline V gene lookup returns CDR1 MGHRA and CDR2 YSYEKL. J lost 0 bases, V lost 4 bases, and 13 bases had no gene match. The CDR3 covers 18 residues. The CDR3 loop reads CASSRGPPRQGNQETQYF. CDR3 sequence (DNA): TGCGCCAGCAGCCGGGGACCCCCAAGACAGGGGAACCAAGAGACCCAGTACTTC.

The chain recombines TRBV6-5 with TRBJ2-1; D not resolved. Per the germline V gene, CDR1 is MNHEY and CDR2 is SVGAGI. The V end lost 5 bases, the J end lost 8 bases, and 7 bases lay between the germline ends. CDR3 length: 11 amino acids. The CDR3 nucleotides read TGTGCCAGCAGTCGTAGGGATGAGCAGTTCTTC. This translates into CASSRRDEQFF.

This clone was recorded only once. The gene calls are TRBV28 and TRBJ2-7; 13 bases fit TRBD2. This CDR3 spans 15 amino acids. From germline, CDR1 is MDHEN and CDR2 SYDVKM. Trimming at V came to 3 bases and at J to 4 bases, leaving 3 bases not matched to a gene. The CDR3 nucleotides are TGTGCCAGCAGTTTTTCGGGACTAGCGGGGTACGAGCAGTACTTC. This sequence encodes CASSFSGLAGYEQYF.

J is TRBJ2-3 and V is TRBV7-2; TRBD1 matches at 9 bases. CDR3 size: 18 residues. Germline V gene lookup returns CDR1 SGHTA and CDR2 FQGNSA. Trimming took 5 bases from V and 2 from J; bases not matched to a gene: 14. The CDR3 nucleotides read TGTGCCAGCAGCAAGGACAGGGGAGGACTCGTTTACACAGATACGCAGTATTTT. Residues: CASSKDRGGLVYTDTQYF.

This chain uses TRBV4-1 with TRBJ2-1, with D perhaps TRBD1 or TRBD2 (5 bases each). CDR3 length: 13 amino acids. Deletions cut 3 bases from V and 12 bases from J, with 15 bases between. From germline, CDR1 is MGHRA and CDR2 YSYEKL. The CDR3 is CASSQGEVVSQFF. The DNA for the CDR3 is TGCGCCAGCAGCCAGGGGGAAGTTGTCTCGCAGTTCTTC.

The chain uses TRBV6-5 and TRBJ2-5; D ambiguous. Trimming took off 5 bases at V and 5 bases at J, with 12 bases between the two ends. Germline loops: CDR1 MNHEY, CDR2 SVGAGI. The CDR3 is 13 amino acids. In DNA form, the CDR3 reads TGTGCCAGCAGTCCCTCCGCTTCCGAGACCCAGTACTTC. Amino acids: CASSPSASETQYF.

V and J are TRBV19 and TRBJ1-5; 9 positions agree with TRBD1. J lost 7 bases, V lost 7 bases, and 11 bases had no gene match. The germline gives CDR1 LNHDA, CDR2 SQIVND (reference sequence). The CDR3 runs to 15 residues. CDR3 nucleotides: TGTGCCAGTAAATCAGACACAGGGGGCAGGCAGCCCCAGCATTTT. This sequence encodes CASKSDTGGRQPQHF.

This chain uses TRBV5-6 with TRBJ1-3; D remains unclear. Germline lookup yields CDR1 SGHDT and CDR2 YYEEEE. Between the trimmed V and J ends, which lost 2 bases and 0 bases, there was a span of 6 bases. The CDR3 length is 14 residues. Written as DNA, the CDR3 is TGTGCCAGCAGCTTCCGGGCCTCTGGAAACACCATATATTTT. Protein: CASSFRASGNTIYF.

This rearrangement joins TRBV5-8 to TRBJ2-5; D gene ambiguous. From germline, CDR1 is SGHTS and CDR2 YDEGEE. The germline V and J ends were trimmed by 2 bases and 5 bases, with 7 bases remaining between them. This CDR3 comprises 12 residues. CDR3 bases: TGTGCCAGCAGCTTAGCTGGGGAGACCCAGTACTTC. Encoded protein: CASSLAGETQYF.

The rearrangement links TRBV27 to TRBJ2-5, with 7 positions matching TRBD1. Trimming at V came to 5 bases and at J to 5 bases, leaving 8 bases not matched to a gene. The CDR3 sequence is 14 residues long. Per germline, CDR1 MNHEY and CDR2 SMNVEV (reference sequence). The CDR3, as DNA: TGTGCCAGCAGTCGTATGGACAGGACGGAGACCCAGTACTTC. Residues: CASSRMDRTETQYF.

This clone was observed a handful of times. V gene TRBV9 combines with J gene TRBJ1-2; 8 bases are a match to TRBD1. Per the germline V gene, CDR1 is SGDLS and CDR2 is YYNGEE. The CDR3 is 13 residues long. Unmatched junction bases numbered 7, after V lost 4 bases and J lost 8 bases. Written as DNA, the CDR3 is TGTGCCAGCAGCCCCCAGACAGGGGTGGGCTACACCTTC. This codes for CASSPQTGVGYTF.

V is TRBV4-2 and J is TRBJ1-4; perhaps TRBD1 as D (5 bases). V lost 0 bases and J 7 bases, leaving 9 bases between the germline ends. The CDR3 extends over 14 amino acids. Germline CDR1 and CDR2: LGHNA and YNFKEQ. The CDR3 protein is CASSQDWGSEKLFF. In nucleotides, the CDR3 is TGTGCCAGCAGCCAAGACTGGGGGTCTGAAAAACTGTTTTTT.

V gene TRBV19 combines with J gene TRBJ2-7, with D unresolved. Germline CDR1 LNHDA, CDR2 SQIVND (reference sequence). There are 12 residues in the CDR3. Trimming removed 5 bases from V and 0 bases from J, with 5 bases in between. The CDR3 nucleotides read TGTGCCAGTAGTTCCAGCTCCTACGAGCAGTACTTC. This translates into CASSSSSYEQYF.

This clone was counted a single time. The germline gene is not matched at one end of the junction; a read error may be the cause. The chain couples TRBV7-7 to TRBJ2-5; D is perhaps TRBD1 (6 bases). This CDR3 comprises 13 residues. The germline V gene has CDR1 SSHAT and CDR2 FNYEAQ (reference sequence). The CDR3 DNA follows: TGTGCTAGCAGCTCTAACAGGGATGGGACCCAGTACTTC. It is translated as CASSSNRDGTQYF.

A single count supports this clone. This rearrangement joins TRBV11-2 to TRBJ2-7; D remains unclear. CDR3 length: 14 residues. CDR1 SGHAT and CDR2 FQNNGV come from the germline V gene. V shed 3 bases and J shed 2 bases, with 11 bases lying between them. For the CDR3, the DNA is TGTGCCAGCAGCTTGTTACTGGGGACCTACGAGCAGTACTTC. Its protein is CASSLLLGTYEQYF.

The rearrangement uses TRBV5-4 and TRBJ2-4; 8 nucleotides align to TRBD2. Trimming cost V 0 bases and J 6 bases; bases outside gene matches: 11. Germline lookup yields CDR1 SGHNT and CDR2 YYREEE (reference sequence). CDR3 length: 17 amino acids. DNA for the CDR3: TGTGCCAGCAGCTTGGCCAGCGGGGGAGGGTCTGTAAACATTCAGTACTTC. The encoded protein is CASSLASGGGSVNIQYF.